Below are 26 T cell receptor beta chains sequenced from a single sample in a study of blood T cells in healthy people across ages. A sample-barcoded 5' primer and a J-beta primer mix were used in a second PCR of about 7 to 12 cycles. TCRdb re-derived calls from the 5' RACE reads in MiXCR, one entry per CDR3 protein. The repertoire holds roughly 730,000 distinct CDR3 sequences, more than 55% seen once, with roughly 26% in the top ten. The sequencing sample was made of blood. Source of these receptors: a man between 35 and 55 years old in good health.

This chain joins TRBV5-1 and TRBJ1-2; no clear D gene. Trimming left V 3 bases short and J 4 bases short, with 13 bases between. The germline V gene encodes CDR1 SGHRS and CDR2 YFSETQ. The CDR3 contains 14 residues. Here the CDR3 DNA reads TGCGCCAGCAGCTCTAGTCAGTGGTCCTATGGCTACACCTTC. It codes for CASSSSQWSYGYTF.

The CDR3 spells CTSSQDNRRASGLETQYF. The DNA for the CDR3 is TGCACCAGCAGCCAAGATAATAGGCGGGCTTCTGGTTTAGAGACCCAGTACTTC. The chain recombines TRBV1 with TRBJ2-5; the table names TRBD2, a call not compared with the DNA. TRBV1 is a listed pseudogene. CDR3 length: 18 residues.

Note on this clonotype: One end of the junction is discordant with germline, which a read error may explain. The J gene is TRBJ2-3, the V gene TRBV7-3, with 7 bases identical to TRBD1. The CDR3 spans 15 residues. Germline V CDR1 and CDR2: SGHTA, FQGTGA. In DNA, the CDR3 is TGTGTCAGCAGCTTAAGGGGGCCCAGCACAGATACGCAGTATTTT. This sequence encodes CVSSLRGPSTDTQYF. Full variable domain (remainder filled in from reference TRBV7-3 and TRBJ2-3): GAGVSQTPSNKVTEKGKYVELRCDPISGHTALYWYRQSLGQGPEFLIYFQGTGAADDSGLPNDRFFAVRPEGSVSTLKIQRTERGDSAVYLCVSSLRGPSTDTQYFGPGTRLTVL.

In its sample, this clonotype was seen a few times. This chain's CDR3 is CASSLDSADYGYTF. Written as DNA, the CDR3 is TGTGCCAGCAGCTTAGATTCGGCAGATTATGGCTACACCTTC. The chain employs TRBV11-3 and TRBJ1-2; no clear D gene. Between the trimmed V and J ends, which lost 0 bases and 5 bases, there was a span of 10 bases. The CDR3 contains 14 residues. Per the germline V gene, CDR1 is SGHNT and CDR2 is YENEEA.

This clonotype has a single count. The chain couples TRBV20-1 to TRBJ1-2; D gene unclear. Looked up from germline, CDR1 is DFQATT and CDR2 is SNEGSKA (reference sequence). Trimming pared 1 base from V and 4 bases from J, leaving 16 bases between. This CDR3 contains 15 residues. Here the CDR3 DNA reads TGCAGTGCTAGAGTCCAGGACCCAGACATCTATGGCTACACCTTC. This codes for CSARVQDPDIYGYTF.

This chain links TRBV28 with TRBJ2-7, with D perhaps TRBD2 (6 bases). CDR1 MDHEN and CDR2 SYDVKM come from the germline V gene. The CDR3 contains 18 residues. Trimming stripped 5 bases from V and 5 bases from J, with 28 bases between. The CDR3 loop reads CASSDPSLWAGRGNEQYF. The CDR3 region has the DNA TGTGCCAGCAGTGACCCCTCCCTCTGGGCGGGGAGAGGTAACGAGCAGTACTTC. The entire variable domain, with the rest obtained from reference TRBV28 and TRBJ2-7, is as follows: DVKVTQSSRYLVKRTGEKVFLECVQDMDHENMFWYRQDPGLGLRLIYFSYDVKMKEKGDIPEGYSVSREKKERFSLILESASTNQTSMYLCASSDPSLWAGRGNEQYFGPGTRLTVT.

J is TRBJ1-1 and V is TRBV20-1; D unresolved. Germline CDR1 is DFQATT and CDR2 is SNEGSKA (reference sequence). The CDR3 extends over 14 amino acids. Trimming stripped 0 bases from V and 3 bases from J, with 11 bases between. This CDR3 is CSARDLSQDTEAFF. The CDR3 region has the DNA TGCAGTGCTAGAGATCTTAGTCAGGACACTGAAGCTTTCTTT.

Worth noting for this clonotype: This may be a read error: a much more frequent sequence differs by one nucleotide. The chain has TRBV7-2 and TRBJ1-2; 7 bases map to TRBD1. The CDR3 is 15 amino acids. From germline, CDR1 is SGHTA and CDR2 FQGNSA. DNA of the CDR3: TGTGCCAGCGGCTTAGGAGGGACAGAAAACTATGGCTACACCTTC. Its protein is CASGLGGTENYGYTF.

The CDR3 protein is CASSLPGLASNNEQFF. The CDR3 coding sequence is TGCGCCAGCAGCCTACCGGGACTAGCGTCAAACAATGAGCAGTTCTTC. V is TRBV5-1 and J is TRBJ2-1; the match to TRBD2 covers 10 bases. The germline V gene has CDR1 SGHRS and CDR2 YFSETQ. Trimming took 4 bases from V and 5 from J; bases not matched to a gene: 9. This CDR3 spans 16 amino acids.

The chain has TRBV14 and TRBJ2-5; TRBD2 is a possible D gene (6 bases). CDR3 length equals 15 residues. The germline V gene has CDR1 SGHDN and CDR2 FVKESK. Trimming shortened V by 1 base and J by 11 bases, and 20 bases separated the two germline ends. The CDR3 DNA reads TGTGCCAGCAGCCAAGTTGACGGGAGCTTTTGGGAGCAGTACTTC. Protein sequence: CASSQVDGSFWEQYF.

V usage is TRBV5-5 and J usage is TRBJ1-1, with 7 bases matching TRBD1. CDR1 and CDR2 from the germline V gene are SGHKS and YYEKEE (reference sequence). The CDR3 totals 16 residues. J was trimmed by 3 bases and V by 1 base; bases with no gene match: 9. CDR3 coding DNA: TGTGCCAGCAGCTTGACCCGGACAGGAGGCGACACTGAAGCTTTCTTT. Residues: CASSLTRTGGDTEAFF.

This clonotype was recorded a few times. DNA of the CDR3: TGTGCCAGCAGTGTGGCGGGAGGGATGGAGACCCAGTACTTC. Translating it yields CASSVAGGMETQYF. The chain links TRBV2 to TRBJ2-5, with 9 bases fitting TRBD2. CDR1 is SNHLY, CDR2 FYNNEI, per germline. With 4 bases clipped from V and 5 bases from J, the junction kept 5 bases outside the gene matches. The CDR3 totals 14 residues.

The gene calls are TRBV11-2 and TRBJ1-1, with unresolved D. Germline lookup yields CDR1 SGHAT and CDR2 FQNNGV. The CDR3 totals 15 residues. V dropped 8 bases and J dropped 1 base, with 17 bases sitting between them. In nucleotides, the CDR3 is TGTGCCAGCTTCACTTTGTACAGACCGAACACTGAAGCTTTCTTT. Amino acid sequence: CASFTLYRPNTEAFF.

V and J are TRBV2 and TRBJ2-1, with 9 nucleotides matching TRBD2. The length of the CDR3 is 15 residues. Trimming at V came to 4 bases and at J to 2 bases, leaving 3 bases not matched to a gene. CDR1 and CDR2 from the germline V gene are SNHLY and FYNNEI. The CDR3 region is CASSVLAGTYNEQFF. CDR3 coding DNA: TGTGCCAGCAGTGTTCTAGCGGGGACCTACAATGAGCAGTTCTTC.

The J gene is TRBJ2-7, the V gene TRBV28, with D maybe TRBD1 (6 bases). The germline CDR1 and CDR2 sequences are MDHEN and SYDVKM. V was trimmed by 5 bases and J by 7 bases, leaving 9 bases between them. This CDR3 contains 11 residues. CDR3 residues: CASSLDREQYF. The CDR3 nucleotides read TGTGCCAGCAGTCTGGACAGAGAGCAGTACTTC. The whole variable domain, remainder taken from reference TRBV28 and TRBJ2-7, is DVKVTQSSRYLVKRTGEKVFLECVQDMDHENMFWYRQDPGLGLRLIYFSYDVKMKEKGDIPEGYSVSREKKERFSLILESASTNQTSMYLCASSLDREQYFGPGTRLTVT.

This chain uses TRBV29-1 with TRBJ2-2, with D hard to call. Trimming removed 0 bases at V and 5 bases at J, with 10 bases between. CDR3 length: 14 amino acids. Germline CDR1 reads SQVTM; CDR2 reads ANQGSEA. The CDR3 DNA is TGCAGCGTTGAAGATCTTTCCCTAACCGGGGAGCTGTTTTTT. Translation gives CSVEDLSLTGELFF.

The CDR3 DNA sequence: TGTGCCAGCAGTTTAAGGGGCCTATCCTACAATGAGCAGTTCTTC. Its translation is CASSLRGLSYNEQFF. The chain carries TRBV28 and TRBJ2-1; TRBD1 might be the D (5 bases). The CDR3 is 15 amino acids. Looked up from germline, CDR1 is MDHEN and CDR2 is SYDVKM. Trimming removed 2 bases at V and 1 base at J, with 9 bases between.

This clonotype showed up just a few times. The chain is built from TRBV29-1 and TRBJ2-1, with D unclear. V lost 4 bases and J 6 bases, leaving 19 bases between the germline ends. Germline CDR1 SQVTM, CDR2 ANQGSEA. The CDR3 length is 15 residues. The CDR3 sequence is CSVGSGRSRTNEQFF. CDR3 nucleotides: TGCAGCGTTGGTTCTGGTAGGAGCCGGACCAATGAGCAGTTCTTC.

This chain connects TRBV6-5 to TRBJ2-7; possibly TRBD1 for D (6 bases). Germline CDR1 reads MNHEY; CDR2 reads SVGAGI. This CDR3 is 12 amino acids long. The V end was cut by 3 bases, the J end by 6 bases, with 9 bases between. This chain's CDR3 is CASSYDRSEQYF. The CDR3 DNA follows: TGTGCCAGCAGTTATGACAGGAGCGAGCAGTACTTC.

This rearrangement joins TRBV25-1 to TRBJ2-3; TRBD2 might be the D (6 bases). Trimming cost V 8 bases and J 2 bases, with 17 bases left between them. Germline V CDR1 and CDR2: MGHDK, SYGVNS. CDR3 length equals 15 residues. The CDR3 coding sequence is TGTGCCAGCGGACGAGACACGGACTACACAGATACGCAGTATTTT. Its translation: CASGRDTDYTDTQYF.

This clonotype occurred once. The chain is built from TRBV5-6 and TRBJ1-1; D possibly corresponds to TRBD1 (5 bases). The CDR3 runs 14 residues. V gave up 3 bases and J gave up 1 base, with 10 bases separating them. The germline CDR1 and CDR2 sequences are SGHDT and YYEEEE. CDR3 DNA: TGTGCCAGCAGCTACTTAGACAGGAACACTGAAGCTTTCTTT. This encodes CASSYLDRNTEAFF.

This clonotype was detected a few times. The rearrangement joins TRBV6-5 to TRBJ1-1, with 9 positions matching TRBD1. After removal of 4 bases from V and 7 bases from J, the junction contained 7 bases not matched to a gene. The CDR3 covers 14 residues. Looked up from germline, CDR1 is MNHEY and CDR2 is SVGAGI. The CDR3 region is CASSSGDRAYEAFF. CDR3 coding DNA: TGTGCCAGCAGTTCTGGGGACAGGGCGTATGAAGCTTTCTTT.

This chain connects TRBV3-1 to TRBJ1-1; D unclear. From germline, CDR1 is LGHDT and CDR2 YNNKEL (reference sequence). CDR3 length: 13 amino acids. V shed 2 bases and J shed 5 bases, with 9 bases lying between them. CDR3 nucleotide sequence: TGTGCCAGCAGCCAAATAGAGGGTACTGAAGCTTTCTTT. Translating gives CASSQIEGTEAFF.

The chain is built from TRBV29-1 and TRBJ2-1; TRBD1 aligns across 10 bases. CDR3 size: 17 residues. Germline V lookup: CDR1 SQVTM, CDR2 ANQGSEA. With V trimmed by 6 bases and J by 4 bases, 15 bases remained unmatched. The CDR3 sequence is CSVGNLGQGYSYNEQFF. Written as DNA, the CDR3 is TGCAGCGTCGGAAACCTGGGACAGGGGTATTCATACAATGAGCAGTTCTTC.

The gene calls are TRBV7-2 and TRBJ2-7; D uncertain. The V end was cut by 1 base, the J end by 4 bases, with 11 bases between. The germline V gene has CDR1 SGHTA and CDR2 FQGNSA. The CDR3 has 14 amino acids. CDR3 sequence reads: CASSLGRSRYEQYF. CDR3 DNA: TGTGCCAGCAGCTTAGGACGGAGTAGGTACGAGCAGTACTTC.

This clonotype has just a few counts. The chain links TRBV28 to TRBJ1-5; 9 nucleotides align to TRBD1. J was trimmed by 4 bases and V by 3 bases; bases with no gene match: 4. The CDR3 extends over 15 amino acids. Germline CDR1 is MDHEN and CDR2 is SYDVKM. The CDR3 is CASSLLDRGNQPQHF. The CDR3 DNA follows: TGTGCCAGCAGTTTGTTGGACAGGGGAAATCAGCCCCAGCATTTT.